The 17 T cell receptor beta chains below were found in one sample sequenced in a study of cytomegalovirus exposure and HLA in healthy donors. Amplification used 60 Vbeta primers and 13 Jbeta primers. Sequencing used immunoSEQ multiplex PCR; TCRdb keeps in-frame clones, though not all of them. The table shows 180,000 or so clones, with 75% to 85% occurring only once. Sequencing used PBMCs. These receptors all come from a female donor in good health and CMV-seronegative.

J is TRBJ2-7 and V is TRBV13; the D gene is possibly TRBD1 (5 bases). Germline CDR1 is PRHDT and CDR2 is FYEKMQ (reference sequence). The CDR3 has 14 amino acids. V was cut by 6 bases and J by 4 bases, with 16 bases left in between. The CDR3, as DNA: TGTGCCAGCAGACAGGTCGGGCAGGGATACGAGCAGTACTTC. Translated, it gives CASRQVGQGYEQYF.

This clone was found a few times. The chain is built from TRBV18 and TRBJ2-1; 8 bases line up with TRBD2. Germline lookup yields CDR1 KGHSH and CDR2 LQKENI. The V and J ends lost 3 bases and 6 bases, in that order; junction bases with no gene match: 7. The CDR3 is 15 amino acids. This CDR3 is CASSPAGREGNEQFF. In nucleotides, the CDR3 is TGTGCCAGCTCACCTGCCGGGAGGGAGGGCAATGAGCAGTTCTTC.

V usage is TRBV6-6 and J usage is TRBJ1-2, with 7 bases aligning to TRBD1. The V segment lost 10 bases and the J segment 3 bases; nucleotides outside the gene matches: 8. CDR3 size: 13 residues. Looked up from germline, CDR1 is MNHNY and CDR2 is SVGAGI (reference sequence). The CDR3 sequence is CATRGTDHYGYTF. CDR3 in DNA: TGTGCCACCCGCGGGACAGACCACTATGGCTACACCTTC.

The chain joins TRBV5-4 to TRBJ1-2; D remains ambiguous. Germline assignment: CDR1 SGHNT and CDR2 YYREEE (reference sequence). The CDR3 consists of 14 residues. The V and J ends lost 0 bases and 8 bases respectively, with 14 bases between them. Here the CDR3 DNA reads TGTGCCAGCAGCTTGGATCAAGCGGCAAGGGGCTACACCTTC. It encodes CASSLDQAARGYTF.

The rearrangement links TRBV25-1 to TRBJ1-1; D remains ambiguous. The CDR3 covers 11 residues. Between the trimmed V and J ends, which lost 3 bases and 11 bases, there was a span of 10 bases. Germline V gives CDR1 MGHDK, CDR2 SYGVNS. Here the CDR3 reads CASSELSCAFF. The CDR3 DNA reads as TGTGCCAGCAGTGAGCTAAGTTGTGCTTTCTTT.

For the CDR3, the DNA is TGTGCCAGCAGCTTGACACCGATGAGCACAGATACGCAGTATTTT. Its protein is CASSLTPMSTDTQYF. The chain joins TRBV7-9 to TRBJ2-3, with D uncertain. V lost 3 bases and J 0 bases, leaving 10 bases between the germline ends. This CDR3 spans 15 amino acids. The germline V gene encodes CDR1 SEHNR and CDR2 FQNEAQ (reference sequence).

V usage is TRBV9 and J usage is TRBJ1-1; D is ambiguous. The V gene's germline CDR1 is SGDLS and CDR2 YYNGEE. The V gene lost 5 bases and the J gene lost 0 bases, with 14 bases spanning the gap. CDR3 length equals 15 residues. In DNA, the CDR3 is TGTGCCAGCAGTGAGACACCCCAGTTGAACACTGAAGCTTTCTTT. Protein sequence: CASSETPQLNTEAFF.

Only a few counts were recorded for this clone. The chain uses TRBV25-1 and TRBJ2-3; a possible D gene is TRBD2 (6 bases). The CDR3 has 15 residues. The germline CDR1 and CDR2 sequences are MGHDK and SYGVNS. Deletions cut 6 bases from V and 1 base from J, with 14 bases between. The CDR3 is CASREGQVGTDTQYF. CDR3 nucleotide sequence: TGTGCCAGCAGGGAGGGGCAGGTCGGCACAGATACGCAGTATTTT.

The gene calls are TRBV28 and TRBJ1-6, with TRBD1 matching over 7 bases. Germline V gives CDR1 MDHEN, CDR2 SYDVKM. This CDR3 contains 13 residues. Losses at the gene ends were 2 bases for V and 11 bases for J; bases not matched to a gene: 3. The CDR3 loop is CASSLGTDTPLHF. In nucleotides, the CDR3 is TGTGCCAGCAGTTTAGGGACAGATACACCCCTCCACTTT.

The CDR3 sequence is CASSARGQWTYEQYF. The DNA of the CDR3 is TGTGCCAGCAGCGCCAGGGGGCAATGGACCTACGAGCAGTACTTC. The V gene is TRBV7-2, the J gene TRBJ2-5, with 8 bases that match TRBD1. TRBJ2-7 explains the end of the DNA better; the J call may be wrong. The V gene's germline CDR1 is SGHTA and CDR2 FQGNSA. The CDR3 sequence is 15 residues long.

The V call is TRBV9, the J call TRBJ2-6; D unresolved. This CDR3 contains 14 residues. Between the trimmed V and J ends, which lost 3 bases and 0 bases, there was a span of 4 bases. Germline V gives CDR1 SGDLS, CDR2 YYNGEE. CDR3 residues: CASSALSGANVLTF. The CDR3 DNA reads TGTGCCAGCAGCGCTCTCTCTGGGGCCAACGTCCTGACTTTC.

The chain links TRBV29-1 to TRBJ1-2; the D gene is possibly TRBD1 (6 bases). V lost 4 bases to trimming and J lost 4 bases, with 19 bases between them. The germline V gene has CDR1 SQVTM and CDR2 ANQGSEA. The CDR3 contains 15 residues. This chain's CDR3 is CSVGGVGGPPYGYTF. The CDR3 coding sequence is TGCAGCGTTGGGGGGGTCGGGGGGCCGCCCTATGGCTACACCTTC.

In its sample, this clone was seen a few times. The gene calls are TRBV5-4 and TRBJ2-7; 7 bases match TRBD1. The V segment lost 4 bases and the J segment 3 bases; nucleotides outside the gene matches: 7. The V gene's germline CDR1 is SGHNT and CDR2 YYREEE (reference sequence). This CDR3 region has 14 residues. CDR3 residues: CASSISTGVYEQYF. CDR3 DNA sequence: TGTGCCAGCAGCATATCTACAGGGGTCTACGAGCAGTACTTC.

J is TRBJ2-7 and V is TRBV5-1; D might be TRBD2 (5 bases). Germline loops: CDR1 SGHRS, CDR2 YFSETQ. The length of the CDR3 is 12 residues. V lost 0 bases, J lost 5 bases, and 6 bases lay in between. The CDR3 sequence: CASSLVRDEQYF. CDR3 in DNA: TGCGCCAGCAGCTTGGTGAGGGACGAGCAGTACTTC.

J is TRBJ2-1 and V is TRBV5-8; 13 nucleotides agree with TRBD2. This CDR3 is 15 amino acids long. The junction had 2 bases not matched to a gene; V was cut back by 2 bases and J by 6 bases. Germline V gene lookup returns CDR1 SGHTS and CDR2 YDEGEE. CDR3 DNA sequence: TGTGCCAGCAGCTTCGGACTAGCGGGGGCCAATGAGCAGTTCTTC. Translated, it gives CASSFGLAGANEQFF.

V is TRBV7-8 and J is TRBJ1-1; D uncertain. The ends were cut back, 6 bases at V and 10 bases at J, with 18 bases in the middle. CDR3 length equals 13 residues. Germline V gene sequence: CDR1 SGHVS, CDR2 FQNEAQ. CDR3 nucleotides: TGTGCCAGCAGTGAGAGGGAAGGGCTTAGAGCTTTCTTT. This encodes CASSEREGLRAFF.

The V gene is TRBV28, the J gene TRBJ1-1; weak D call: TRBD1 (5 bases). CDR1 and CDR2 (germline): MDHEN, SYDVKM. The CDR3 has 17 amino acids. V lost 4 bases to trimming and J lost 8 bases, with 26 bases between them. The CDR3 nucleotides read TGTGCCAGCAGTTCCCCGGCCCTGGGGGGGAGGGGAAGAGAAGCTTTCTTT. Amino acids: CASSSPALGGRGREAFF.